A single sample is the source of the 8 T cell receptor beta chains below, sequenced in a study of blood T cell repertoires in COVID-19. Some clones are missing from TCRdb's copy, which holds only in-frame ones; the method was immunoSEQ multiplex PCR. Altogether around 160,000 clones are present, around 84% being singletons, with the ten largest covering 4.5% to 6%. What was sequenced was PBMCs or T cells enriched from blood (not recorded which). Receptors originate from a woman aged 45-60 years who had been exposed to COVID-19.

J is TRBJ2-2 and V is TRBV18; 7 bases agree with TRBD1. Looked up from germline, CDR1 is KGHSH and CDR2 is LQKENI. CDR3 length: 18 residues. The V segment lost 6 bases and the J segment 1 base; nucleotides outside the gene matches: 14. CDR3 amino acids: CASSTTVKGAENTGELFF. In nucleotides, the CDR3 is TGTGCCAGCTCCACTACGGTCAAGGGGGCTGAGAACACCGGGGAGCTGTTTTTT.

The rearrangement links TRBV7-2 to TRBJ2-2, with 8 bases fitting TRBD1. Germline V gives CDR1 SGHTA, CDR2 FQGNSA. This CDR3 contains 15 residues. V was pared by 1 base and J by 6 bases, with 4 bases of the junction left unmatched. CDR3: CASSLDRGAPGELFF. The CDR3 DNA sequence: TGTGCCAGCAGCTTAGACAGGGGGGCACCCGGGGAGCTGTTTTTT.

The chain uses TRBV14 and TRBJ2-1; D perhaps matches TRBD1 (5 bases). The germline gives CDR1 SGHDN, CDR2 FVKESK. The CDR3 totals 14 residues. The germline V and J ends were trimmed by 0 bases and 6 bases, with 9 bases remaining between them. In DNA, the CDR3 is TGTGCCAGCAGCCAAGATAAGGGGCCCAATGAGCAGTTCTTC. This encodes CASSQDKGPNEQFF.

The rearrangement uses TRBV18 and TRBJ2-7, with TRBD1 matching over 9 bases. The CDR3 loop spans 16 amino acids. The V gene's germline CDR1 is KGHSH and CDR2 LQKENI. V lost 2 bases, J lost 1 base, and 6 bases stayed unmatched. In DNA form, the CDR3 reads TGTGCCAGCTCACCAGATGGACAGGGGATTTCCTACGAGCAGTACTTC. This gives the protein CASSPDGQGISYEQYF.

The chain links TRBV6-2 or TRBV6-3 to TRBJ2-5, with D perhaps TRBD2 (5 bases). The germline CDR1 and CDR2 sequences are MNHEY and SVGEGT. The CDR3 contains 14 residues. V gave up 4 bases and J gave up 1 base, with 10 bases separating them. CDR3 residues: CASSSGSLQETQYF. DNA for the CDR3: TGTGCCAGCAGTTCGGGGTCACTCCAAGAGACCCAGTACTTC.

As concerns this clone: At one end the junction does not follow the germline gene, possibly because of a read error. CDR3 bases: TGTGCTAGCAGCTGTTATCTTGGACTTTTGAGCTCCTACAATGAGCAGTTCTTC. Its translation is CASSCYLGLLSSYNEQFF. The chain employs TRBV7-7 and TRBJ2-1, with D perhaps TRBD2 (5 bases). The CDR3 is 18 residues long. Germline V gene lookup returns CDR1 SSHAT and CDR2 FNYEAQ (reference sequence).

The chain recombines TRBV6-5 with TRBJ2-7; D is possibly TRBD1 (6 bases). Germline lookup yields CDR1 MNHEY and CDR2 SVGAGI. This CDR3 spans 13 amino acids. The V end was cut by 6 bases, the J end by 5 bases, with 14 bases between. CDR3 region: CASSRDTGDEQYF. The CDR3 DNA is TGTGCCAGCAGCCGGGACACCGGCGACGAGCAGTACTTC.

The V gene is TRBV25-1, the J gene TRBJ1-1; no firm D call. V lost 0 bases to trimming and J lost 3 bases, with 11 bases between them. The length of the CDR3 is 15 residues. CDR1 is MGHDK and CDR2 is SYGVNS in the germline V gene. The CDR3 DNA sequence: TGTGCCAGCAGTGAATACGGCGGCTACGACACTGAAGCTTTCTTT. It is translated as CASSEYGGYDTEAFF.